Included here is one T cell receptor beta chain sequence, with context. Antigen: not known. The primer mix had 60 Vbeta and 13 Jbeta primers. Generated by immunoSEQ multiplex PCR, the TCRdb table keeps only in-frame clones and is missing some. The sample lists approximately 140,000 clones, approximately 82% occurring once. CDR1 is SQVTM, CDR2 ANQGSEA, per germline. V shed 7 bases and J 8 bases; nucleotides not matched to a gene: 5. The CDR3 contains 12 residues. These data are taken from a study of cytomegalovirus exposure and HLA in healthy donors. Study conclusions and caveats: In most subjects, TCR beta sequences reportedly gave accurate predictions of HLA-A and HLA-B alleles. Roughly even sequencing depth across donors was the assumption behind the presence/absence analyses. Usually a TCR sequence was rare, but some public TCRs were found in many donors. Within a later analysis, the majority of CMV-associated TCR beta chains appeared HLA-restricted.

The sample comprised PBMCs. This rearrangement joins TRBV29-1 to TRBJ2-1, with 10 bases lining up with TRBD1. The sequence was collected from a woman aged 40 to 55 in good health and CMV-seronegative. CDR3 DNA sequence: TGCAGCGCTACGACAGGGGGCGATGAGCAGTTCTTC. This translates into CSATTGGDEQFF.